This T cell receptor (beta chain) was identified in a study of blood T cell repertoires in COVID-19. The wider study: COVID-19 samples from acute and convalescent phases originated in the United States, Italy and Spain. PBMCs, B-cell-depleted T cells, or T cells provided the cDNA or gDNA that made up the material.

Original data processing: Reference gene primer amplification gave estimated nucleated cell counts. Measured with immunoSEQ multiplex PCR; TCRdb has only the in-frame clones, and not every one. V and J calls and clone size are those listed in that table; D and trimming were worked out from the DNA. The repertoire includes hundreds of thousands of clones, around 84% of them detected once, and almost 4.5% sits in the top ten. V gave up 10 bases and J gave up 1 base; unmatched junction bases: 8. The CDR3 runs to 14 residues. The germline CDR1 and CDR2 sequences are WSHSY and SAAADI. The sequenced sample was peripheral blood. The V gene is TRBV10-2, the J gene TRBJ1-1; 8 nucleotides match TRBD1. This TCR was recovered from a man aged 50 to 60 with acute or convalescent COVID-19. The CDR3 DNA follows: TGCGCCACCGACGGACAGGGCCCGAACACTGAAGCTTTCTTT. As protein: CATDGQGPNTEAFF.